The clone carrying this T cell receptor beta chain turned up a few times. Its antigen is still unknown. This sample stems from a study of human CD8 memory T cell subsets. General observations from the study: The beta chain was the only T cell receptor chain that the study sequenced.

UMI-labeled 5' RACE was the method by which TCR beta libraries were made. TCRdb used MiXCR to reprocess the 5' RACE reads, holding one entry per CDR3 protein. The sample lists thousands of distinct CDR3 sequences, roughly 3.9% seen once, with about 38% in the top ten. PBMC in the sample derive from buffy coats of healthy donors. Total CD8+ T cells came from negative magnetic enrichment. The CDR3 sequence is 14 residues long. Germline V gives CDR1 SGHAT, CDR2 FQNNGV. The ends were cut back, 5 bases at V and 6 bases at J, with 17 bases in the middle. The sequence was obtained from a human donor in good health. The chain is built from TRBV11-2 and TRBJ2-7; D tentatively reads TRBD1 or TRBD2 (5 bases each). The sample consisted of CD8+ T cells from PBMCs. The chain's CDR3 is CASSPRLQEAEQYF. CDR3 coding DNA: TGTGCCAGCAGCCCAAGGTTACAGGAGGCCGAGCAGTACTTC.